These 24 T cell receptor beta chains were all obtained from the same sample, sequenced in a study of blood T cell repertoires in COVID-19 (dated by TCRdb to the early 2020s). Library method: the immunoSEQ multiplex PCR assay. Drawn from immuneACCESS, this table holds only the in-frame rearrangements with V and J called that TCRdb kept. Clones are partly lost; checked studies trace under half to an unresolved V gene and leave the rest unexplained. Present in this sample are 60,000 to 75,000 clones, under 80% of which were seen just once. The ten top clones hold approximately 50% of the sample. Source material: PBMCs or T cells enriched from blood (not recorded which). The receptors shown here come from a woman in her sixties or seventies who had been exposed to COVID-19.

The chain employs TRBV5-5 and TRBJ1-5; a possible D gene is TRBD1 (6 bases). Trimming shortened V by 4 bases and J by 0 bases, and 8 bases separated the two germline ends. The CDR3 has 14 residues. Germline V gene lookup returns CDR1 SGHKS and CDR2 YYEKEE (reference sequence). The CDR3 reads CASSGGYSNQPQHF. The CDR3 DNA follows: TGTGCCAGCAGCGGGGGCTATAGCAATCAGCCCCAGCATTTT. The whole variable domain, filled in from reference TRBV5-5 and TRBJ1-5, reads DAGVTQSPTHLIKTRGQQVTLRCSPISGHKSVSWYQQVLGQGPQFIFQYYEKEERGRGNFPDRFSARQFPNYSSELNVNALLLGDSALYLCASSGGYSNQPQHFGDGTRLSIL.

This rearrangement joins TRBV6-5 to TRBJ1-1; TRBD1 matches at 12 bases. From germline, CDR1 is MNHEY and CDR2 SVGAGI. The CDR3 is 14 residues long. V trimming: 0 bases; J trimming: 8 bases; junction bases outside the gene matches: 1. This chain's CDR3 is CASSYSGQGAEAFF. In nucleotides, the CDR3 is TGTGCCAGCAGTTACTCGGGACAGGGGGCAGAAGCTTTCTTT.

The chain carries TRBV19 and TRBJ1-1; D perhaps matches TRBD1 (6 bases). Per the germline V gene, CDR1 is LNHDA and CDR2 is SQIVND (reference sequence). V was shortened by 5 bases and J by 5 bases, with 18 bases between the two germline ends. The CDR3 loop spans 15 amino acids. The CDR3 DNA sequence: TGTGCCAGTAGTGTTTTTCCAGGGGCGCAGACTGAAGCTTTCTTT. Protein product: CASSVFPGAQTEAFF.

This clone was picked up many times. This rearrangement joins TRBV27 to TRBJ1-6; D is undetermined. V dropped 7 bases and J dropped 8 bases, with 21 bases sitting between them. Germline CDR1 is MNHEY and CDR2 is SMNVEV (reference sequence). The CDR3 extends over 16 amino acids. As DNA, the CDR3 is TGTGCCAGCACCCAACTCCCGGGTCACATCGATTCACCCCTCCACTTT. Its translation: CASTQLPGHIDSPLHF.

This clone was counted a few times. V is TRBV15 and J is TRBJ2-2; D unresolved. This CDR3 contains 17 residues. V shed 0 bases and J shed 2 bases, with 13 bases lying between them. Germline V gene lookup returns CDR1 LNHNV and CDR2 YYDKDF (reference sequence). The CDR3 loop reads CATSRDYEQLNTGELFF. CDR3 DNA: TGTGCCACCAGCAGAGATTATGAACAGCTTAACACCGGGGAGCTGTTTTTT.

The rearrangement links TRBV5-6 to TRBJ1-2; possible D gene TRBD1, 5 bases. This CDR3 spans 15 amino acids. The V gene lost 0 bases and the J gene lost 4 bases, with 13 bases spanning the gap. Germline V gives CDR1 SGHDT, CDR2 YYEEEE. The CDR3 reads CASSLELTDTYGYTF. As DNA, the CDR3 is TGTGCCAGCAGCTTGGAACTGACAGATACCTATGGCTACACCTTC.

CDR3 loop: CAWRPRAEMTTEAFF. The CDR3 coding sequence is TGTGCCTGGAGACCCAGGGCCGAAATGACCACTGAAGCTTTCTTT. This chain links TRBV30 with TRBJ1-1, with a weak D call TRBD1 (5 bases). Germline values: CDR1 GTSNPN, CDR2 SVGIG (reference sequence). V lost 3 bases and J 4 bases, leaving 18 bases between the germline ends. The CDR3 is made up of 15 amino acids.

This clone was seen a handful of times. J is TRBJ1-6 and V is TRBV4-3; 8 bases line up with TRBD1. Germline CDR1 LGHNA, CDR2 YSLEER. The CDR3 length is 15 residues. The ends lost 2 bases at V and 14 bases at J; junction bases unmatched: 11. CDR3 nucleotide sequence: TGCGCCAGCAGCCAAAACAGGGGGACAAAATCGGCCCTCCACTTT. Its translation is CASSQNRGTKSALHF.

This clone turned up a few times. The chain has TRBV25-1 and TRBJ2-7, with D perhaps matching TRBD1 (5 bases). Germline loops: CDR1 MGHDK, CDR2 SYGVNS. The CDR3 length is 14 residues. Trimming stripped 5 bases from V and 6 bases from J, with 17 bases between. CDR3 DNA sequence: TGTGCCAGCAGTAGAACAGGAGCAGGTGGCGAGCAGTACTTC. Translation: CASSRTGAGGEQYF.

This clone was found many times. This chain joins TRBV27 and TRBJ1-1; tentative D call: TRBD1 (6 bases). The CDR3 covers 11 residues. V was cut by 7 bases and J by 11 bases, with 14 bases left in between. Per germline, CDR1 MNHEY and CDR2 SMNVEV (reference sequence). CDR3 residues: CASNGGAEAFF. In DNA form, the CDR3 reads TGTGCCAGCAATGGGGGCGCCGAGGCTTTCTTT.

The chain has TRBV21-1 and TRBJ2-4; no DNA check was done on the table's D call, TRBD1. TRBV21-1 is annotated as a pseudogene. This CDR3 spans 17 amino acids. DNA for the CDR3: TGTGCCAGCAGCAAAGGACAGCCACTTCTAGCCAAAAACATTCAGTACTTC. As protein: CASSKGQPLLAKNIQYF.

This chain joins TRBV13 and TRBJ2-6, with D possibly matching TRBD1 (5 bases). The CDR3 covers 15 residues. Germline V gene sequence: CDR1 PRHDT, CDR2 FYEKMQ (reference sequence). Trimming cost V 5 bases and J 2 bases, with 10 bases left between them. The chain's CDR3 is CASSVRGTGANVLTF. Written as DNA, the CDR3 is TGTGCCAGCAGCGTAAGGGGCACTGGGGCCAACGTCCTGACTTTC.

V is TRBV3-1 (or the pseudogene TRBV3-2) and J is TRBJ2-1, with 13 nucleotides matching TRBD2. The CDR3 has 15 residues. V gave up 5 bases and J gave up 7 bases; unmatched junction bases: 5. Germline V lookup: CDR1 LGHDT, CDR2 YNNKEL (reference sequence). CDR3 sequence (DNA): TGTGCCAGCAGCTGGACGGGACTAGCGGGGAATGAGCAGTTCTTC. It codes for CASSWTGLAGNEQFF.

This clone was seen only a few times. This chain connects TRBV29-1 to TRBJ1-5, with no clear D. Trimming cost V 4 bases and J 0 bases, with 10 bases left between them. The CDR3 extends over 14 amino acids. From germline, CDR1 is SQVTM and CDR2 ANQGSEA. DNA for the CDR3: TGCAGCGTTGGTACTAGGAATAGCAATCAGCCCCAGCATTTT. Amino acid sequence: CSVGTRNSNQPQHF.

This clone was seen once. This CDR3 reads CASSLGGGARNNYGYTF. The CDR3 DNA follows: TGCGCCAGCAGCTTGGGAGGGGGCGCGAGGAATAACTATGGCTACACCTTC. The chain joins TRBV5-1 to TRBJ1-2; TRBD1 matches 7 bases. Trimming removed 0 bases from V and 1 base from J; junction bases left unmatched: 9. The CDR3 extends over 17 amino acids. From germline, CDR1 is SGHRS and CDR2 YFSETQ.

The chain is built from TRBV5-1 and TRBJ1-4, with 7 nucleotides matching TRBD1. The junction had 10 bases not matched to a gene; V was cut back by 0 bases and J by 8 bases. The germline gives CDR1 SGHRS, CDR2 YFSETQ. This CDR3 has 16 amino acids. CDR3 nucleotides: TGCGCCAGCAGCTTGGGGGACAGTCCTACTCAGGAAAAACTGTTTTTT. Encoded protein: CASSLGDSPTQEKLFF.

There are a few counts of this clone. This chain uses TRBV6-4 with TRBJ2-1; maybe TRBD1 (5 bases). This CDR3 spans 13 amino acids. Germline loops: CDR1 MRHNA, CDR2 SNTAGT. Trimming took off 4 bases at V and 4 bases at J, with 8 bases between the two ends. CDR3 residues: CASSVRQYNEQFF. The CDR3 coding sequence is TGTGCCAGCAGTGTACGACAGTACAATGAGCAGTTCTTC.

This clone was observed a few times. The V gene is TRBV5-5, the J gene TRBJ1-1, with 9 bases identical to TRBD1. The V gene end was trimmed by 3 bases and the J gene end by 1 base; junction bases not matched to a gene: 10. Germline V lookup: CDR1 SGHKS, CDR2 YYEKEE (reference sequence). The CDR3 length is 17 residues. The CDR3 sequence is CASSSIPGTGWNTEAFF. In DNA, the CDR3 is TGTGCCAGCAGCTCTATCCCCGGGACAGGGTGGAACACTGAAGCTTTCTTT.

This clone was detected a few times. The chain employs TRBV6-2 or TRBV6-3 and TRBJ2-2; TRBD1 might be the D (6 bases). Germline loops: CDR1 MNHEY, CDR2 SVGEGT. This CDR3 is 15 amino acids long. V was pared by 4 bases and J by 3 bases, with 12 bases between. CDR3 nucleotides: TGTGCCAGCAGTTCTTTAGGGGGTCACACCGGGGAGCTGTTTTTT. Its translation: CASSSLGGHTGELFF.

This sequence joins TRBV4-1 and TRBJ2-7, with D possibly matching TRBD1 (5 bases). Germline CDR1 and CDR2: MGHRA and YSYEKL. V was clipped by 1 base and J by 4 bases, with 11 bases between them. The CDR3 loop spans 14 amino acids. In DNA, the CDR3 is TGCGCCAGCAGCCAAGTTGGGCCAGGGTACGAGCAGTACTTC. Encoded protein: CASSQVGPGYEQYF.

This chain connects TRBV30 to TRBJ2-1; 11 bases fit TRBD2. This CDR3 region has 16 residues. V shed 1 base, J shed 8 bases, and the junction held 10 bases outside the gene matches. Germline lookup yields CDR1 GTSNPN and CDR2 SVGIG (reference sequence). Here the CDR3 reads CAWSDFSGRAGYEQFF. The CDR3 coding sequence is TGTGCCTGGAGTGATTTTAGCGGGAGGGCCGGGTATGAGCAGTTCTTC.

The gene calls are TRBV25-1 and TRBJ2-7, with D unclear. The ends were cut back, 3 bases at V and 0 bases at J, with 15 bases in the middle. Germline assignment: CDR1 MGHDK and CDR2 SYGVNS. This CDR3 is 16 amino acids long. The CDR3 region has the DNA TGTGCCAGCAGTGACGCCGCTCCGAGGAGCTCCTACGAGCAGTACTTC. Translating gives CASSDAAPRSSYEQYF.

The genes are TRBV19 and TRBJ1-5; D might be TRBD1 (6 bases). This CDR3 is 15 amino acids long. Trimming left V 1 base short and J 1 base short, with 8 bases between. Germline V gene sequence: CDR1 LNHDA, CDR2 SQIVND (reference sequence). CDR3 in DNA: TGTGCCAGTAGTATAGTAAGGGGGAGCAATCAGCCCCAGCATTTT. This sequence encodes CASSIVRGSNQPQHF.

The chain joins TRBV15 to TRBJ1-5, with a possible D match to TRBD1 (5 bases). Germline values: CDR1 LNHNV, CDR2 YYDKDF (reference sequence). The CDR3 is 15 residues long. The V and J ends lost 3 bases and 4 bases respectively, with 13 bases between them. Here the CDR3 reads CATSSDYTGNQPQHF. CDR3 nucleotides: TGTGCCACCAGCAGTGATTATACAGGAAATCAGCCCCAGCATTTT.